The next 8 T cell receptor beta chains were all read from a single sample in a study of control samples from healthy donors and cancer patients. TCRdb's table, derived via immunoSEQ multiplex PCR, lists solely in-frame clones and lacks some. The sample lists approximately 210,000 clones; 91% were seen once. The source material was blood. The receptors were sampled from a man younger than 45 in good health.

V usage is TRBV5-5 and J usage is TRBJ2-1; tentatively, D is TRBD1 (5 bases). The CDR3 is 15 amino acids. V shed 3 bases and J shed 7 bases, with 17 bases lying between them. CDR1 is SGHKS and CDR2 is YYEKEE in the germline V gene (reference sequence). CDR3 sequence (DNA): TGTGCCAGCAGCTCAGGGCCCCTCTTTGCGAATGAGCAGTTCTTC. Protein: CASSSGPLFANEQFF. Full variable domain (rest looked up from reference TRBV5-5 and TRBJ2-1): DAGVTQSPTHLIKTRGQQVTLRCSPISGHKSVSWYQQVLGQGPQFIFQYYEKEERGRGNFPDRFSARQFPNYSSELNVNALLLGDSALYLCASSSGPLFANEQFFGPGTRLTVL.

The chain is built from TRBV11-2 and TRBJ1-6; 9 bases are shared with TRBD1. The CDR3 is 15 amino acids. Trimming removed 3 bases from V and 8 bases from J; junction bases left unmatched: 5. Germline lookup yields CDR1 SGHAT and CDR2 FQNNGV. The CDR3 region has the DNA TGTGCCAGCAGCTTGACAGGGGGATGGGATTCACCCCTCCACTTT. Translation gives CASSLTGGWDSPLHF.

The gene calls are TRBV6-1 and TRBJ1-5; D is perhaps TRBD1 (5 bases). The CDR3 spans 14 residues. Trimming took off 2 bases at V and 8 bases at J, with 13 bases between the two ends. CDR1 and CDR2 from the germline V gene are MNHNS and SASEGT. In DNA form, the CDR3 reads TGTGCCAGCAGTGAAATGGCGTCGGGGGAGCCCCAGCATTTT. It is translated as CASSEMASGEPQHF.

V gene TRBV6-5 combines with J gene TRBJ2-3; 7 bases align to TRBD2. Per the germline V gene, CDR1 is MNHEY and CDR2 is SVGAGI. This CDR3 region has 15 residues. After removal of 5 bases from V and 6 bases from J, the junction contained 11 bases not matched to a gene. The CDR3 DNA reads TGTGCCAGCAGTAACCCCATAGCGGGTGGGGATACGCAGTATTTT. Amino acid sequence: CASSNPIAGGDTQYF.

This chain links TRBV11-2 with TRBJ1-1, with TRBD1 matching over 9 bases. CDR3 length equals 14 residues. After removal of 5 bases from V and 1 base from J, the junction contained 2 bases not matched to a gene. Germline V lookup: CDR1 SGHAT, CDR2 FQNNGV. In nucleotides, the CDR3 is TGTGCCAGCAGCGAACAGGGGGCGAACACTGAAGCTTTCTTT. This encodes CASSEQGANTEAFF.

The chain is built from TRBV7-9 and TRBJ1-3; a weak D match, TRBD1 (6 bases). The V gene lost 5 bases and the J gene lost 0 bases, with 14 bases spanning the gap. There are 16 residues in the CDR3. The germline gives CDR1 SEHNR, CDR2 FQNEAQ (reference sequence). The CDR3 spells CASSANRDSSGNTIYF. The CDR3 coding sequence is TGTGCCAGCAGCGCAAACAGGGATAGCTCTGGAAACACCATATATTTT.

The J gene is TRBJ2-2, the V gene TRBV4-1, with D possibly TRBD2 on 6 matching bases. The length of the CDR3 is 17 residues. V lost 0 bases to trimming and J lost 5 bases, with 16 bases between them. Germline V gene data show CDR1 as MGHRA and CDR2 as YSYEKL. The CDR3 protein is CASSQDQGRRVTGELFF. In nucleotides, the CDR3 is TGCGCCAGCAGCCAAGATCAGGGCCGGAGGGTGACCGGGGAGCTGTTTTTT.

The CDR3 region is CASSTDRSYSYEQYF. The DNA of the CDR3 is TGTGCCAGCAGTACGGACAGGAGTTACTCCTACGAGCAGTACTTC. The chain links TRBV6-5 to TRBJ2-7, with 7 bases aligning to TRBD1. Germline lookup yields CDR1 MNHEY and CDR2 SVGAGI. Trimming at V came to 5 bases and at J to 0 bases, leaving 7 bases not matched to a gene. CDR3 length equals 15 residues.